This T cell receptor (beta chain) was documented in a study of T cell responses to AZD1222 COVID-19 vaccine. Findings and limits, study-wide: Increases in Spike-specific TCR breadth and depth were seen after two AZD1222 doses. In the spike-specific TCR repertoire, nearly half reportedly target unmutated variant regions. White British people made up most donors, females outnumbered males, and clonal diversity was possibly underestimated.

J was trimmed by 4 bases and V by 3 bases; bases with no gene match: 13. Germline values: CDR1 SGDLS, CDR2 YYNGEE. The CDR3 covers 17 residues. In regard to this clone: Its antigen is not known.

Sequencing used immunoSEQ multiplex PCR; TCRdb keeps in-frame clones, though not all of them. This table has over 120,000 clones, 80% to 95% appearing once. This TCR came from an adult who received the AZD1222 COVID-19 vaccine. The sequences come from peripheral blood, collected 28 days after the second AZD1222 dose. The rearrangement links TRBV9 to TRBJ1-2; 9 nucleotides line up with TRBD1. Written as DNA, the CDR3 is TGTGCCAGCAGCGCAGAGGGACAGGGAAGAATTAGCTATGGCTACACCTTC. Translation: CASSAEGQGRISYGYTF.